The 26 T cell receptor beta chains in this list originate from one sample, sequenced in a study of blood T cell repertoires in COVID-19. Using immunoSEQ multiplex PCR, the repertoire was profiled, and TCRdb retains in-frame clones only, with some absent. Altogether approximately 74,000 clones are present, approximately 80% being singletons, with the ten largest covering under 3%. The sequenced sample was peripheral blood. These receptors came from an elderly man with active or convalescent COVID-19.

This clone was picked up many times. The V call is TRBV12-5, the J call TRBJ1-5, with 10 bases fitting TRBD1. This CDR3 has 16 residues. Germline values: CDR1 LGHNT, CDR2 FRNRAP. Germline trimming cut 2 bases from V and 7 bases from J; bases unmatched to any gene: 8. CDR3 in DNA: TGTGCTAGTGGTTTGTCCCGGGACAGGGGTTTACAGCCCCAGCATTTT. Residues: CASGLSRDRGLQPQHF.

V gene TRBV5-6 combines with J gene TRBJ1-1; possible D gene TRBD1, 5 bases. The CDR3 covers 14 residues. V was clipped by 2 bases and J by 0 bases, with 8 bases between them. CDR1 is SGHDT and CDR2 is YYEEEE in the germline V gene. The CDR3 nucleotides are TGTGCCAGCAGCTTAACAGGAATGAACACTGAAGCTTTCTTT. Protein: CASSLTGMNTEAFF.

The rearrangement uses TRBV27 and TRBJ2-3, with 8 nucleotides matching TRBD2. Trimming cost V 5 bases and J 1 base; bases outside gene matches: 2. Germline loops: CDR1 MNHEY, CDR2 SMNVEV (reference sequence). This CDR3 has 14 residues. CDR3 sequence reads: CASSIAGRTDTQYF. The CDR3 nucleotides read TGTGCCAGCAGTATAGCGGGGCGCACAGATACGCAGTATTTT.

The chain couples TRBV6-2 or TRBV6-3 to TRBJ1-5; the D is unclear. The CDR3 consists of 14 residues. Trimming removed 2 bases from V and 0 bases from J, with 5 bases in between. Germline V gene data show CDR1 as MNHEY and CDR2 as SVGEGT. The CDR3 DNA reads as TGTGCCAGCAGTTACCTGTATAGCAATCAGCCCCAGCATTTT. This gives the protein CASSYLYSNQPQHF.

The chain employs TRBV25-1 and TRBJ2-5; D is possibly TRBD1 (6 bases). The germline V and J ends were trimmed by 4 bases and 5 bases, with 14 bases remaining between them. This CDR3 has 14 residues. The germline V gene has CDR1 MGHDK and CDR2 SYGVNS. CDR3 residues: CASSVGGSRETQYF. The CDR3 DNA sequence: TGTGCCAGCAGTGTAGGGGGTTCACGGGAGACCCAGTACTTC.

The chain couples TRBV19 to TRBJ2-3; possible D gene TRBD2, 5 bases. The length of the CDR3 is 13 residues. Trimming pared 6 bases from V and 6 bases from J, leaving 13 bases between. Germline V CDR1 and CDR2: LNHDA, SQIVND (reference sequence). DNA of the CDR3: TGTGCCAGTAGGCCAGACTGGGAGGATACGCAGTATTTT. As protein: CASRPDWEDTQYF.

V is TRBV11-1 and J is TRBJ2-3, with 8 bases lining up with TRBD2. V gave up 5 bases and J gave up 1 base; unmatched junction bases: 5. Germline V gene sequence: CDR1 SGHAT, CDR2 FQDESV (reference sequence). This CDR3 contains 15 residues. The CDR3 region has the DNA TGTGCCAGCAGCCCCGGACTAGCCCGCACAGATACGCAGTATTTT. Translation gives CASSPGLARTDTQYF.

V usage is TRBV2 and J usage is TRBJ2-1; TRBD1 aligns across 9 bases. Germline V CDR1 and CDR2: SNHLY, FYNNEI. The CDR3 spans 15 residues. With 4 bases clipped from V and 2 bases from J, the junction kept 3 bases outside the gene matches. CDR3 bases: TGTGCCAGCAGTGCACGGACAGGGGCCTACAATGAGCAGTTCTTC. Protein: CASSARTGAYNEQFF.

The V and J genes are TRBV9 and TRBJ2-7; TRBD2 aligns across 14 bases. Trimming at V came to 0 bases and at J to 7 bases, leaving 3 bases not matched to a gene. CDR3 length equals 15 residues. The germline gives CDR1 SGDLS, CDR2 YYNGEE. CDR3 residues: CASSVGGLAGGEQYF. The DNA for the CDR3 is TGTGCCAGCAGCGTAGGCGGACTAGCGGGAGGTGAGCAGTACTTC.

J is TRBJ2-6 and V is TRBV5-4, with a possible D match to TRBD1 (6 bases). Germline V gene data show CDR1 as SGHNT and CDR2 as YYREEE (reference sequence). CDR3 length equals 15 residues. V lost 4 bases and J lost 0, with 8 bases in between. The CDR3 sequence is CASSVGHSGANVLTF. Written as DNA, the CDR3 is TGTGCCAGCAGCGTGGGACACTCTGGGGCCAACGTCCTGACTTTC.

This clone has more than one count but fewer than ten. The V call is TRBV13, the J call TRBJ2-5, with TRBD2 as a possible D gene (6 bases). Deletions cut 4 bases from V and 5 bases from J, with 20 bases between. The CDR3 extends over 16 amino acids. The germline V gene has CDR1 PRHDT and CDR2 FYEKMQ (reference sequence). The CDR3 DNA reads TGTGCCAGCAGCTCCCCCCGGTGGGAGGCTAGGGAGACCCAGTACTTC. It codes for CASSSPRWEARETQYF.

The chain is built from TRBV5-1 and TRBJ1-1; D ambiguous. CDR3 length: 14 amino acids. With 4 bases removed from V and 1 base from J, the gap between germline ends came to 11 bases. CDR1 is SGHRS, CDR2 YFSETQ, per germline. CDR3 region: CASSTQRGNTEAFF. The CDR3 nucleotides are TGCGCCAGCAGCACACAACGGGGGAACACTGAAGCTTTCTTT.

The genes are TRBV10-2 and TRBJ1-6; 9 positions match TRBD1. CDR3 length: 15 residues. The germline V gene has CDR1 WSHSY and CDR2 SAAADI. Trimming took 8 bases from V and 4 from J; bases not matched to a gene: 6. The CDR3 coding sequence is TGCGCCAGCTGGGACAGGGAACATTATAATTCACCCCTCCACTTT. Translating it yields CASWDREHYNSPLHF.

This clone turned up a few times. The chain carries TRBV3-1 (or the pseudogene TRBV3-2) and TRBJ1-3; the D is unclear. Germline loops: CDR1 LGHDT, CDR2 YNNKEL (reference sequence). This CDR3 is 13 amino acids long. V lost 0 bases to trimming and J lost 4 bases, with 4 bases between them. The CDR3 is CASSQDGGNTIYF. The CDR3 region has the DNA TGTGCCAGCAGCCAAGACGGGGGAAACACCATATATTTT.

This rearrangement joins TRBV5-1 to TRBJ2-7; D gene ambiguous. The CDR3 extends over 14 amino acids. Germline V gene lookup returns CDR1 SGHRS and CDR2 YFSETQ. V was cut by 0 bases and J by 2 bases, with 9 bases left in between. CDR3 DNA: TGCGCCAGCAGCTTGGGTAGAGAGACCTACGAGCAGTACTTC. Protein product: CASSLGRETYEQYF.

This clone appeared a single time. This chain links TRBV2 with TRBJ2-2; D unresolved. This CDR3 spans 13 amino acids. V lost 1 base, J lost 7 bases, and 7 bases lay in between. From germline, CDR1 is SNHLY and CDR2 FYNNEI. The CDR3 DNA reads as TGTGCCAGCAGTGAAGGCGATGGCGGGGAGCTGTTTTTT. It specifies CASSEGDGGELFF. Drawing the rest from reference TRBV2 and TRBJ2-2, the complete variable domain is EPEVTQTPSHQVTQMGQEVILRCVPISNHLYFYWYRQILGQKVEFLVSFYNNEISEKSEIFDDQFSVERPDGSNFTLKIRSTKLEDSAMYFCASSEGDGGELFFGEGSRLTVL.

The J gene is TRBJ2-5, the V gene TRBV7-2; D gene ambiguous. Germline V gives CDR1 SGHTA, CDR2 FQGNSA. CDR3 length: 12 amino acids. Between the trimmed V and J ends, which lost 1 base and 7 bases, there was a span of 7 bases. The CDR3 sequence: CASSLVFGTQYF. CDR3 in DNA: TGTGCCAGCAGCTTAGTTTTCGGGACCCAGTACTTC.

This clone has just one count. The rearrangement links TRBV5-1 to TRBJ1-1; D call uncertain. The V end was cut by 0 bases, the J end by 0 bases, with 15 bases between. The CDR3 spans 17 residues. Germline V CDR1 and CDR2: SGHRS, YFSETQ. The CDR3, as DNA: TGCGCCAGCAGCTTGGGACACCAGTTAACTTTGAACACTGAAGCTTTCTTT. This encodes CASSLGHQLTLNTEAFF.

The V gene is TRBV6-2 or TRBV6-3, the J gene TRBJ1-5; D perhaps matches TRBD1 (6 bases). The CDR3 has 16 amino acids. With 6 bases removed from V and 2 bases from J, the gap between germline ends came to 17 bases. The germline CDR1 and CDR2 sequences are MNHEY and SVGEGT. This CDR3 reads CASSPSQGAGNQPQHF. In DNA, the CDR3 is TGTGCCAGCAGCCCTTCACAGGGTGCGGGCAATCAGCCCCAGCATTTT.

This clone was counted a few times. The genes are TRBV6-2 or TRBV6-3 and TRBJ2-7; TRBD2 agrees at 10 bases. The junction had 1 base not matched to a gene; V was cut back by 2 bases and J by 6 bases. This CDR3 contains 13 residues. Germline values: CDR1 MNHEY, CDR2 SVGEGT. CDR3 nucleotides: TGTGCCAGCAGTTACACTAGCGGGGTCGAGCAGTACTTC. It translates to CASSYTSGVEQYF.

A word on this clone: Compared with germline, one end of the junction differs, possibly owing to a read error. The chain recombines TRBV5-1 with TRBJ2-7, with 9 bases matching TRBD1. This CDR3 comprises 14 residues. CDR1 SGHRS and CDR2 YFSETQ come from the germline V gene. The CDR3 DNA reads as TGCGCCAGCAGCTTGACACAGGGGGCCTATGAGCAGTACTTC. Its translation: CASSLTQGAYEQYF.

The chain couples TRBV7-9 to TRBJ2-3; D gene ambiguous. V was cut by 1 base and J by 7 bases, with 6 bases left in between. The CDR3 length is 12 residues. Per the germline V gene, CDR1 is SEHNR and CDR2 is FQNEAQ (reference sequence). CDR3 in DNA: TGTGCCAGCAGCTTAGACGGTTATACGCAGTATTTT. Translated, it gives CASSLDGYTQYF.

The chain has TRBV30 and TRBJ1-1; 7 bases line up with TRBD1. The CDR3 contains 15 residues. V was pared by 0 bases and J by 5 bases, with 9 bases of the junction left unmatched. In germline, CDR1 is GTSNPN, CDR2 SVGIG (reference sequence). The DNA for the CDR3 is TGTGCCTGGAGTGTCAAAGGGGGCAGGCCGACTGAAGCTTTCTTT. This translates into CAWSVKGGRPTEAFF.

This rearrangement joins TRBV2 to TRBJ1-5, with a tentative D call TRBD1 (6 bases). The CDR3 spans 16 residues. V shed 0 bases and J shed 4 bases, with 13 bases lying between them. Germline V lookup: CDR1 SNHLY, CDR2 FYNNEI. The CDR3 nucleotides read TGTGCCAGCAGTGAAGCGCTTCGGGGGGCGAATCAGCCCCAGCATTTT. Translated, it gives CASSEALRGANQPQHF.

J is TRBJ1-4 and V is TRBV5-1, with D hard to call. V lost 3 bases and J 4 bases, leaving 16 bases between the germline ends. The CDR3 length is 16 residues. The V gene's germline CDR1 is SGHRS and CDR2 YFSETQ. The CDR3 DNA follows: TGCGCCAGCAGCTCGGGAGGCAGAGGTGATAATGAAAAACTGTTTTTT. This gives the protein CASSSGGRGDNEKLFF.

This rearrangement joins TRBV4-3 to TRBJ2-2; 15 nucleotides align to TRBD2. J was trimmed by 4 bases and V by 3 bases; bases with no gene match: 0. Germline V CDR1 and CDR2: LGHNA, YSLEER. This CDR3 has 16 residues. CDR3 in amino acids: CASSQGLAGGTGELFF. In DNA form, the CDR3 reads TGCGCCAGCAGCCAGGGACTAGCGGGAGGCACCGGGGAGCTGTTTTTT.